The subject of this entry is one T cell receptor beta chain. Its specificity is unknown. The entry originates in a study of cytomegalovirus exposure and HLA in healthy donors. Study at large: An analysis done earlier identified 120 million or so unique TCR beta sequences from about 179 million T cells.

V lost 6 bases to trimming and J lost 6 bases, with 15 bases between them. Germline-derived CDR1 and CDR2 are SQVTM and ANQGSEA. The CDR3 has 12 amino acids. The PCR employed 60 Vbeta primers together with 13 Jbeta primers. Here immunoSEQ multiplex PCR was the method, and the copy in TCRdb shows in-frame clones only, minus some. The sample carries more than 140,000 clones, around 79% recorded once. General observations from the study: Despite most TCR sequences being rare, some public TCRs occurred in many donors.

The chain combines TRBV29-1 with TRBJ2-7, with a weak D call TRBD2 (5 bases). Material for sequencing was PBMCs. The clonotype comes from a man younger than 45 in good health and CMV-seropositive. The CDR3 loop is CSVATTTFEQYF. The CDR3 nucleotides read TGCAGCGTAGCGACTACCACGTTCGAGCAGTACTTC.